A single sample gave rise to the 7 T cell receptor beta chains below, sequenced in a study of blood T cell repertoires in COVID-19. The method was immunoSEQ multiplex PCR; TCRdb's version includes in-frame clones alone and lacks a portion of them. The sample has approximately 170,000 clones, 89% seen once. Sequences were obtained from PBMCs or T cells enriched from blood (not recorded which). The receptors stem from a woman younger than 35 who had recovered from COVID-19.

V and J are TRBV4-2 and TRBJ2-7, with D perhaps TRBD2 (6 bases). In germline, CDR1 is LGHNA, CDR2 YNFKEQ. The CDR3 sequence is 13 residues long. V lost 1 base to trimming and J lost 6 bases, with 10 bases between them. The CDR3, as DNA: TGTGCCAGCAGCCAAGGGGGGGTTCTCGAGCAGTACTTC. Translation: CASSQGGVLEQYF.

The J gene is TRBJ1-3, the V gene TRBV18; D possibly corresponds to TRBD1 (6 bases). V lost 2 bases and J 0 bases, leaving 14 bases between the germline ends. Germline assignment: CDR1 KGHSH and CDR2 LQKENI. CDR3 length: 17 amino acids. CDR3 sequence (DNA): TGTGCCAGCTCACCATGGGAGGGACAAAGCTCTGGAAACACCATATATTTT. Its translation is CASSPWEGQSSGNTIYF. Looking up the rest from reference TRBV18 and TRBJ1-3 gives the full variable domain: NAGVMQNPRHLVRRRGQEARLRCSPMKGHSHVYWYRQLPEEGLKFMVYLQKENIIDESGMPKERFSAEFPKEGPSILRIQQVVRGDSAAYFCASSPWEGQSSGNTIYFGEGSWLTVV.

The chain joins TRBV11-2 to TRBJ2-5; TRBD2 is a possible D gene (6 bases). Trimming removed 3 bases at V and 5 bases at J, with 19 bases between. The CDR3 runs 16 residues. CDR1 is SGHAT and CDR2 is FQNNGV in the germline V gene. The CDR3: CASSFTGGEREETQYF. CDR3 bases: TGTGCCAGCAGCTTTACTGGCGGGGAACGGGAGGAGACCCAGTACTTC.

V usage is TRBV27 and J usage is TRBJ1-2; the D is unclear. Germline loops: CDR1 MNHEY, CDR2 SMNVEV (reference sequence). CDR3 length equals 12 residues. V was shortened by 2 bases and J by 7 bases, with 8 bases between the two germline ends. CDR3 amino acids: CASSLQLSGYTF. CDR3 nucleotides: TGTGCCAGCAGTTTACAGTTGTCTGGCTACACCTTC.

This sequence joins TRBV11-2 and TRBJ1-1; D call uncertain. Germline lookup yields CDR1 SGHAT and CDR2 FQNNGV. The CDR3 totals 13 residues. V lost 3 bases, J lost 6 bases, and 11 bases lay in between. As DNA, the CDR3 is TGTGCCAGCAGCTTCGTCGGTGAAGCTGAAGCTTTCTTT. This translates into CASSFVGEAEAFF.

This rearrangement joins TRBV27 to TRBJ2-7, with D possibly matching TRBD1 (5 bases). Trimming left V 6 bases short and J 3 bases short, with 12 bases between. Germline V CDR1 and CDR2: MNHEY, SMNVEV (reference sequence). The CDR3 is 13 residues long. CDR3 nucleotides: TGTGCCAGCAGAGATAAGGGGCACTACGAGCAGTACTTC. This gives the protein CASRDKGHYEQYF.

The V gene is TRBV29-1, the J gene TRBJ2-3; D perhaps matches TRBD1 (5 bases). Germline values: CDR1 SQVTM, CDR2 ANQGSEA. The CDR3 is made up of 12 amino acids. With 3 bases removed from V and 5 bases from J, the gap between germline ends came to 9 bases. CDR3: CSVDPTVDTQYF. DNA of the CDR3: TGCAGCGTTGACCCGACAGTAGATACGCAGTATTTT.